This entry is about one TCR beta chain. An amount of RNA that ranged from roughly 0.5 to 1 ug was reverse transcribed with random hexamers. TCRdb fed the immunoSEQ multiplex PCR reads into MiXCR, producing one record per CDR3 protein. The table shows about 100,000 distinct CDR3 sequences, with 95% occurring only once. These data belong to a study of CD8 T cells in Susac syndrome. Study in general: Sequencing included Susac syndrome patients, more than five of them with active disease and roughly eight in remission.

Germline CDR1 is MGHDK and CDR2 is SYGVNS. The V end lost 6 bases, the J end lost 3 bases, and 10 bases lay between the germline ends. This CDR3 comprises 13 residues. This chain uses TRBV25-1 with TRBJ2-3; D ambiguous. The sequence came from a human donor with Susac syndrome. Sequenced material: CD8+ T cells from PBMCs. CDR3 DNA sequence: TGTGCCAGCAGCCCACCATTTACAGATACGCAGTATTTT. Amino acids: CASSPPFTDTQYF. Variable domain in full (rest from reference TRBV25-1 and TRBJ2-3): EADIYQTPRYLVIGTGKKITLECSQTMGHDKMYWYQQDPGMELHLIHYSYGVNSTEKGDLSSESTVSRIRTEHFPLTLESARPSHTSQYLCASSPPFTDTQYFGPGTRLTVL.